This T cell receptor beta chain was identified during a study of tissue T cells after allogeneic stem cell transplantation. Turning to the study itself: Pathologist H&E review favored samples with visible lymphocytes for sequencing among multiple samples.

Sequenced by immunoSEQ multiplex PCR; TCRdb stores in-frame clones only, minus some. This table has 6,000 to 9,500 clones, more than 60% appearing once. V lost 0 bases and J lost 4, with 11 bases in between. The germline V gene has CDR1 SGHDT and CDR2 YYEEEE. CDR3 length: 16 amino acids. This TCR was recovered from a male patient aged 60 or older with steroid-refractory graft-versus-host disease after an allogeneic stem cell transplant. Among the T cells, some may be from the graft donor. The sample consisted of skin, taken at autopsy. The genes are TRBV5-6 and TRBJ1-6; D possibly corresponds to TRBD1 (6 bases). CDR3 DNA: TGTGCCAGCAGCTTGGCCAGACAGGTATATAATTCACCCCTCCACTTT. Its translation: CASSLARQVYNSPLHF.